The source of this T cell receptor beta chain is a study of blood T cell repertoires in COVID-19. About the study: Donors in Cohort 3 counted as recovered after two negative PCRs, clearance, or symptom resolution. The United States, Italy and Spain supplied acute and convalescent COVID-19 samples.

As processed by the authors: Amplifying reference gene primers gave estimates of nucleated cell counts. Profiled with immunoSEQ multiplex PCR; TCRdb holds only in-frame clones, not every one. That table supplies the V and J calls and clone size; D and trimming were determined from the DNA. The table lists 120,000 to 150,000 clones, 75% to 90% of them singletons. The CDR3 length is 18 residues. Germline lookup yields CDR1 KGHDR and CDR2 SFDVKD. V lost 2 bases and J lost 1, with 16 bases in between. Clinical history as reported by participants underpinned cohort assignment. Input material: PBMCs or T cells enriched from blood (not recorded which). This chain joins TRBV24-1 and TRBJ2-2, with D perhaps TRBD1 (5 bases). This receptor was taken from a man aged 50-59 years in a cohort exposed to, infected with or recovered from COVID-19 (not recorded which). CDR3 nucleotide sequence: TGTGCCACCAGTGATTCACTCAGAAGGCAGGGGAACACCGGGGAGCTGTTTTTT. Translating it yields CATSDSLRRQGNTGELFF.